This entry lists 32 T cell receptor beta chains sequenced from one sample in a study of cytomegalovirus exposure and HLA in healthy donors. A multiplex PCR was run with 60 Vbeta primers and 13 Jbeta primers. The repertoire was sequenced with immunoSEQ multiplex PCR; TCRdb's copy has only in-frame clones and lacks some. This table has fewer than 130,000 clones, less than 85% appearing once. Material for sequencing was PBMCs. The source is a man aged 25-40 years in good health and CMV-seropositive.

This chain uses TRBV5-4 with TRBJ1-2; D remains ambiguous. This CDR3 has 14 residues. Deletions cut 0 bases from V and 3 bases from J, with 9 bases between. Germline CDR1 and CDR2: SGHNT and YYREEE (reference sequence). The CDR3: CASSLGGPYYGYTF. Here the CDR3 DNA reads TGTGCCAGCAGCTTGGGAGGCCCATACTATGGCTACACCTTC.

The chain uses TRBV10-1 and TRBJ1-5; D ambiguous. V lost 2 bases, J lost 4 bases, and 15 bases lay in between. Germline V gene lookup returns CDR1 WNHNN and CDR2 SYGVQD (reference sequence). This CDR3 comprises 16 residues. The CDR3, as DNA: TGCGCCAGCAGTGAGGTGGCGGGGTCTCGAAATCAGCCCCAGCATTTT. Its protein product is CASSEVAGSRNQPQHF.

The chain employs TRBV28 and TRBJ2-7; D remains ambiguous. Germline V lookup: CDR1 MDHEN, CDR2 SYDVKM. CDR3 length equals 15 residues. The V and J ends lost 1 base and 2 bases respectively, with 12 bases between them. The CDR3 bases are TGTGCCAGCAGTTTATCCCCGCGGCCTACCTACGAGCAGTACTTC. It is translated as CASSLSPRPTYEQYF.

The chain uses TRBV7-8 and TRBJ1-6; the D gene is possibly TRBD1 (6 bases). CDR3 size: 16 residues. Trimming shortened V by 5 bases and J by 4 bases, and 15 bases separated the two germline ends. CDR1 is SGHVS, CDR2 FQNEAQ, per germline. The CDR3 DNA follows: TGTGCCAGCAGCCATGGACAGCAGCCTTATAATTCACCCCTCCACTTT. It codes for CASSHGQQPYNSPLHF.

The chain joins TRBV10-3 to TRBJ1-4; D call uncertain. The CDR3 loop spans 14 amino acids. V was trimmed by 8 bases and J by 3 bases, leaving 13 bases between them. From germline, CDR1 is ENHRY and CDR2 SYGVKD. The CDR3 bases are TGTGCCATCTCAGAGGAGTTACCTAATGAAAAACTGTTTTTT. Residues: CAISEELPNEKLFF.

This rearrangement joins TRBV6-5 to TRBJ2-1, with 11 bases lining up with TRBD2. V dropped 0 bases and J dropped 8; count of bases not matched to a gene: 6. The CDR3 sequence is 16 residues long. Germline V gene sequence: CDR1 MNHEY, CDR2 SVGAGI. CDR3 nucleotide sequence: TGTGCCAGCAGTTACTCGAATCTAGCGGGGGGCCATGAGCAGTTCTTC. This translates into CASSYSNLAGGHEQFF.

In this sample, this clone turned up a few times. The chain couples TRBV28 to TRBJ1-2, with D tentatively TRBD1 (6 bases). CDR1 and CDR2 from the germline V gene are MDHEN and SYDVKM. The CDR3 has 13 residues. V was pared by 6 bases and J by 5 bases, with 13 bases between. This CDR3 is CASSGQSTYGYTF. CDR3 in DNA: TGTGCCAGCAGCGGACAGTCTACTTATGGCTACACCTTC.

The V gene is TRBV10-3, the J gene TRBJ1-5, with unresolved D. From germline, CDR1 is ENHRY and CDR2 SYGVKD. Trimming removed 7 bases at V and 1 base at J, with 8 bases between. This CDR3 is built from 13 residues. CDR3 nucleotide sequence: TGTGCCATCAAAGGAGGGAGCAATCAGCCCCAGCATTTT. As protein: CAIKGGSNQPQHF.

The J gene is TRBJ1-1, the V gene TRBV6-5; D is ambiguous. CDR1 is MNHEY, CDR2 SVGAGI, per germline. The CDR3 is 15 residues long. Trimming took off 5 bases at V and 0 bases at J, with 13 bases between the two ends. CDR3 sequence (DNA): TGTGCCAGCAGTGTAAGGGAGCTTATGAACACTGAAGCTTTCTTT. Amino acids: CASSVRELMNTEAFF.

This chain joins TRBV29-1 and TRBJ2-5; D unresolved. The CDR3 is made up of 14 amino acids. Trimming removed 3 bases from V and 2 bases from J, with 13 bases in between. Germline V gives CDR1 SQVTM, CDR2 ANQGSEA. CDR3 sequence reads: CSVDLTVLQETQYF. The CDR3 DNA reads TGCAGCGTTGATTTAACAGTCCTACAAGAGACCCAGTACTTC.

The chain couples TRBV15 to TRBJ2-2; 8 positions match TRBD2. In germline, CDR1 is LNHNV, CDR2 YYDKDF (reference sequence). This CDR3 is built from 17 residues. The trim removed 3 bases at V and 2 bases at J, leaving 8 bases unmatched. The CDR3 DNA follows: TGTGCCACCAGCAGTCGGGGGGGGGCGAGAAACACCGGGGAGCTGTTTTTT. Translated, it gives CATSSRGGARNTGELFF.

The rearrangement joins TRBV19 to TRBJ2-7, with 7 bases lining up with TRBD1. This CDR3 region has 14 residues. Germline-derived CDR1 and CDR2 are LNHDA and SQIVND (reference sequence). The junction had 9 bases not matched to a gene; V was cut back by 4 bases and J by 6 bases. The CDR3 here is CASSTRGDSSEQYF. The CDR3 DNA reads TGTGCCAGTAGTACCCGAGGGGACAGTTCCGAGCAGTACTTC.

The rearrangement links TRBV6-1 to TRBJ2-5; the match to TRBD2 covers 7 bases. The DNA matches TRBJ2-7 better at its end, which makes the J call doubtful. This CDR3 spans 14 amino acids. Germline V gene lookup returns CDR1 MNHNS and CDR2 SASEGT. As DNA, the CDR3 is TGTGCCAGCACCAAGGCGGTTTGGGAGGGCGAGCAGTACTTC. It codes for CASTKAVWEGEQYF.

This rearrangement joins TRBV10-3 to TRBJ1-2; the match to TRBD1 covers 7 bases. Germline CDR1 ENHRY, CDR2 SYGVKD. The CDR3 contains 14 residues. J lost 3 bases, V lost 6 bases, and 7 bases had no gene match. The CDR3 sequence is CAIREGAGYYGYTF. The CDR3 DNA reads TGTGCCATCAGGGAGGGGGCGGGGTACTATGGCTACACCTTC.

This clone was seen a single time. J is TRBJ2-5 and V is TRBV27, with TRBD1 matching over 7 bases. V lost 6 bases to trimming and J lost 4 bases; unmatched junction nucleotides: 11. The germline CDR1 and CDR2 sequences are MNHEY and SMNVEV (reference sequence). The CDR3 has 15 amino acids. CDR3 amino acids: CASSPPGDRLETQYF. The CDR3 region has the DNA TGTGCCAGCAGCCCCCCAGGGGACAGATTAGAGACCCAGTACTTC.

Of note for this clone: A read error is likely, as this CDR3 ends without the conserved phenylalanine or tryptophan. The limits of the CDR3 on the DNA are not certain, so only TCRdb's listed CDR3 is given. J is TRBJ2-3 and V is TRBV21-1; no DNA check was done on the table's D call, TRBD2. TRBV21-1 is annotated as a pseudogene. The CDR3 length is 9 residues, termini included. The CDR3 reads CASNDVGRR.

The gene calls are TRBV6-5 and TRBJ2-7, with D possibly matching TRBD1 (6 bases). CDR3 length: 15 amino acids. The ends were cut back, 2 bases at V and 4 bases at J, with 15 bases in the middle. Germline values: CDR1 MNHEY, CDR2 SVGAGI. Written as DNA, the CDR3 is TGTGCCAGCAGTTACACCTTTACAGGGAATTACGAGCAGTACTTC. Protein sequence: CASSYTFTGNYEQYF.

The CDR3 DNA sequence: TGTGCCAGCAGCCCTAGGACTAGCTCCTACAATGAGCAGTTCTTC. This sequence encodes CASSPRTSSYNEQFF. The rearrangement links TRBV28 to TRBJ2-1; 7 nucleotides line up with TRBD2. The CDR3 contains 15 residues. J lost 0 bases, V lost 6 bases, and 5 bases had no gene match. Germline V gives CDR1 MDHEN, CDR2 SYDVKM.

The chain is built from TRBV15 and TRBJ2-7; the D gene is possibly TRBD1 (5 bases). V gave up 1 base and J gave up 3 bases, with 16 bases separating them. The germline V gene encodes CDR1 LNHNV and CDR2 YYDKDF (reference sequence). There are 16 residues in the CDR3. The DNA of the CDR3 is TGTGCCACCAGCAGAGCCCCGGCAGGGCTAAGCTACGAGCAGTACTTC. Translating gives CATSRAPAGLSYEQYF.

V and J are TRBV7-2 and TRBJ1-1; D is ambiguous. Trimming stripped 7 bases from V and 2 bases from J, with 14 bases between. Looked up from germline, CDR1 is SGHTA and CDR2 is FQGNSA. The CDR3 length is 14 residues. The CDR3 bases are TGTGCCAGCACCCCCGCACACGTTAACACTGAAGCTTTCTTT. The encoded protein is CASTPAHVNTEAFF.

V usage is TRBV19 and J usage is TRBJ2-5; TRBD2 matches at 9 bases. J was trimmed by 0 bases and V by 7 bases; bases with no gene match: 6. Germline CDR1 reads LNHDA; CDR2 reads SQIVND (reference sequence). The CDR3 runs 15 residues. CDR3 residues: CASNSGGDYQETQYF. In DNA form, the CDR3 reads TGTGCCAGTAATAGCGGGGGTGATTACCAAGAGACCCAGTACTTC.

The V and J genes are TRBV4-3 and TRBJ2-2; 7 bases fit TRBD1. Germline loops: CDR1 LGHNA, CDR2 YSLEER. V lost 0 bases and J lost 3; bases outside the gene matches: 7. The CDR3 runs 17 residues. The CDR3 nucleotides are TGCGCCAGCAGCCAAGATACCCGGACAGGCTACACCGGGGAGCTGTTTTTT. Its translation: CASSQDTRTGYTGELFF.

The chain carries TRBV2 and TRBJ2-1; D is perhaps TRBD2 (6 bases). Trimming shortened V by 11 bases and J by 6 bases, and 17 bases separated the two germline ends. This CDR3 has 13 residues. Germline V gene sequence: CDR1 SNHLY, CDR2 FYNNEI. In DNA, the CDR3 is TGTGCCGGCTTGGGGGGAAGGGGCAATGAGCAGTTCTTC. Translated: CAGLGGRGNEQFF.

The rearrangement uses TRBV4-3 and TRBJ2-7; D is perhaps TRBD2 (6 bases). Per germline, CDR1 LGHNA and CDR2 YSLEER. The CDR3 loop spans 15 amino acids. Trimming removed 1 base from V and 1 base from J, with 11 bases in between. CDR3 nucleotide sequence: TGCGCCAGCAGCCAAGGGAGGGGATTATCCTACGAGCAGTACTTC. Translating it yields CASSQGRGLSYEQYF.

The chain recombines TRBV7-2 with TRBJ2-5, with 7 bases that match TRBD2. Per the germline V gene, CDR1 is SGHTA and CDR2 is FQGNSA. J gave up 0 bases and V 1 base, and 5 bases lay outside the gene matches. The CDR3 length is 16 residues. CDR3 DNA sequence: TGTGCCAGCAGCTTAGTCACGGGGGGTTACCAAGAGACCCAGTACTTC. Translation: CASSLVTGGYQETQYF.

As to this clone: Mismatch with germline at one junction end may stem from a read error. The sample has other DNA sequences that encode this CDR3 too. The chain joins TRBV18 to TRBJ2-5; 7 nucleotides agree with TRBD2. CDR1 is KGHSH and CDR2 is LQKENI in the germline V gene. This CDR3 spans 16 amino acids. Here the CDR3 reads CASSPGAGRSTQTQYF. For the CDR3, the DNA is TGCGCCAGCTCCCCCGGAGCGGGGCGAAGCACCCAGACCCAGTACTTC. Looking up the rest from reference TRBV18 and TRBJ2-5 gives the full variable domain: NAGVMQNPRHLVRRRGQEARLRCSPMKGHSHVYWYRQLPEEGLKFMVYLQKENIIDESGMPKERFSAEFPKEGPSILRIQQVVRGDSAAYFCASSPGAGRSTQTQYFGPGTRLLVL.

V usage is TRBV19 and J usage is TRBJ2-1, with 7 bases aligning to TRBD1. V gave up 3 bases and J gave up 6 bases; unmatched junction bases: 5. The CDR3 extends over 14 amino acids. The germline CDR1 and CDR2 sequences are LNHDA and SQIVND (reference sequence). The CDR3, as DNA: TGTGCCAGTAGTATGGTCAGGGGGACCAATGAGCAGTTCTTC. As protein: CASSMVRGTNEQFF.

This clone was observed a few times. The chain employs TRBV30 and TRBJ2-5, with TRBD2 identical over 7 bases. CDR3 length equals 13 residues. Germline V CDR1 and CDR2: GTSNPN, SVGIG (reference sequence). J gave up 2 bases and V 4 bases, and 4 bases lay outside the gene matches. For the CDR3, the DNA is TGTGCCTGGAATCGGGGGGAACAAGAGACCCAGTACTTC. Translation gives CAWNRGEQETQYF. Looking up the rest from reference TRBV30 and TRBJ2-5 gives the full variable domain: SQTIHQWPATLVQPVGSPLSLECTVEGTSNPNLYWYRQAAGRGLQLLFYSVGIGQISSEVPQNLSASRPQDRQFILSSKKLLLSDSGFYLCAWNRGEQETQYFGPGTRLLVL.

The chain is built from TRBV4-1 and TRBJ1-1, with unresolved D. Per the germline V gene, CDR1 is MGHRA and CDR2 is YSYEKL. CDR3 length: 15 residues. V shed 1 base and J shed 0 bases, with 9 bases lying between them. CDR3 nucleotides: TGCGCCAGCAGCCAAGCATTAGCCTTGAACACTGAAGCTTTCTTT. This encodes CASSQALALNTEAFF.

V and J are TRBV10-1 and TRBJ2-7; 8 positions match TRBD1. Per germline, CDR1 WNHNN and CDR2 SYGVQD (reference sequence). CDR3 length: 15 amino acids. The trim removed 5 bases at V and 0 bases at J, leaving 6 bases unmatched. The CDR3 nucleotides are TGCGCCAGCAGTACAGGACAGGGCGGCTCCTACGAGCAGTACTTC. Amino acid sequence: CASSTGQGGSYEQYF.

CDR3 DNA: TGTGCCAGCAGCCCAGACTGGAACTGGCAGTACTTC. Protein: CASSPDWNWQYF. V is TRBV6-6 and J is TRBJ2-7; D gene unclear. Germline V gene data show CDR1 as MNHNY and CDR2 as SVGAGI (reference sequence). V lost 6 bases and J lost 9, with 15 bases in between. CDR3 length: 12 residues.

This clone is a singleton in its sample. CDR3 loop: CASIVGGFNRQQYF. CDR3 DNA sequence: TGTGCCAGCATCGTCGGGGGGTTTAATAGACAGCAGTACTTC. The chain recombines TRBV28 with TRBJ2-7; TRBD2 matches at 7 bases. Germline V gene data show CDR1 as MDHEN and CDR2 as SYDVKM. Trimming took 7 bases from V and 8 from J; bases not matched to a gene: 14. The CDR3 length is 14 residues.